The T cell receptor (beta chain) described here comes from a study of blood T cell repertoires in COVID-19 (dated by TCRdb to the early 2020s). Broadly, across the study: Collaborator samples came from the United States, Italy and Spain and covered acute and convalescent phases of COVID-19. Sample metadata almost always included a de-identified subject ID, COVID-19 status, age in years and sex. Where HLA class I and class II types were available, the types were taken from metadata supplied by the sample provider, not from assay-based typing. Samples came from the ongoing ImmuneRACE study (first 160 participants) plus 1,254 subjects from 6 global collaborators. The material from the prospective study consisted of cDNA or gDNA derived from T cells, B-cell-depleted T cells, or PBMCs. The repertoires were made available in a free public database intended to serve as a resource for research on the immune response to SARS-CoV-2. Deeply sampled blood TCRbeta repertoires from subjects exposed to, actively infected with, or recovered from COVID-19 were included in the dataset.

TCRbeta CDR3 regions were amplified from genomic DNA using the immunoSEQ Assay, a bias-controlled multiplex PCR. Concerning the study's data processing: Within the assay, amplification of reference gene primers was used to estimate how many nucleated cells each sample contained. To quantify the absolute abundance of each unique TCRbeta CDR3 rearrangement, sequence reads were collapsed and filtered. For each sample, productive Simpson clonality was calculated as the square root of Simpson's diversity index over productive rearrangements. Imported from immuneACCESS, the table was reduced by TCRdb to in-frame sequences with V and J called. These copies leave out some clones; in studies compared against another copy, an unresolved V gene accounts for under half, and the cause of the remainder is not known. V, J and clone size derive from that table, while D and trimming were established from the DNA sequence. The sample table records 100,000 to 150,000 clones; about 91% of these occur just once. The ten top clones hold 10% to 13% of the sample.

What the research found in general, with its limitations: Clinical and demographic metadata were provided uncurated, with the amount varying by source and participant.

As to this clone: It lacks a known antigen. Base-call qualities are not available, and no considerably larger clone is one nucleotide away.

Whole blood was collected in K2EDTA tubes by collaborating institutions according to the institutions' own protocols. For TCRbeta analysis, collaborators shipped samples as frozen whole blood, isolated PBMCs, or DNA extracted from either of those sample types. V is trimmed back by 1 base and J by 11 bases, and the junction contains 7 bases that no gene match accounts for. Reading from cysteine to phenylalanine, the CDR3 counts 13 amino acids. Left in the record is the CDR3 DNA by itself, 39 bases read in frame from the first base. CDR1 and CDR2 are read off the germline V gene (reference sequence) as LNHDA and SQIVND.

This TCR was sampled from a man aged 45-65 years with acute or convalescent COVID-19. The rearrangement joined TRBV19 to TRBJ1-1, with 7 junctional bases fitting TRBD1. Source material: peripheral blood. The CDR3 loop reads CASSIVKGAVAFF. The DNA sequence is as follows: TGTGCCAGTAGTATAGTAAAGGGGGCAGTGGCTTTCTTT.